The subject of this entry is one T cell receptor (beta chain). The data were obtained in a study of blood T cell repertoires in COVID-19. The overall study: Sites in the United States, Italy and Spain provided acute and convalescent COVID-19 samples. PBMCs, B-cell-depleted T cells, or T cells were the source of the cDNA or gDNA that made up the material.

The CDR3 length is 15 residues. After removal of 4 bases from V and 2 bases from J, the junction contained 6 bases not matched to a gene. Germline V gene data show CDR1 as SGHNT and CDR2 as YYREEE (reference sequence). As originally analysed: Amplified reference gene primers provided the basis for estimating nucleated cell counts. TCRdb's copy holds only in-frame clones and misses some; the assay was immunoSEQ multiplex PCR. V and J calls plus clone size are reproduced from that table; the DNA served to infer D and trimming. The sample gives 40,000 or so clones, about 88% of which show up once; roughly 13% is in the top ten.

The sample taken for sequencing was peripheral blood. This rearrangement joins TRBV5-4 to TRBJ2-7, with 10 bases aligning to TRBD2. The receptor was derived from a woman aged 70-85 years in a cohort sampled during active COVID-19. The CDR3 DNA follows: TGTGCCAGCAGCGAGGGGACTAGCGTAGCCTACGAGCAGTACTTC. Translation gives CASSEGTSVAYEQYF.